These 10 T cell receptor beta chains were sequenced from one sample in a study of T cell repertoires in cytomegalovirus infection. These receptors' antigens are unknown. TCRdb reprocessed the reads with MiXCR, giving one entry per CDR3 protein. Among 650,000 to 850,000 distinct CDR3 sequences, 25% to 35% were seen once, and the ten largest hold 13%. The specimen was cultured CD8+ T cells from PBMCs, collected from culture after CMV antigen stimulation. The origin of the receptors is a human donor in good health (CMV status not recorded). Some clones in this sample may be carry-over from other donors' samples.

The chain uses TRBV7-6 and TRBJ1-4, with D possibly TRBD1 on 5 matching bases. The CDR3 consists of 14 residues. Between the trimmed V and J ends, which lost 2 bases and 2 bases, there was a span of 6 bases. Germline CDR1 and CDR2: SGHVS and FNYEAQ. CDR3 DNA: TGTGCCAGCAGCTTATGGGGGACTAATGAAAAACTGTTTTTT. Translated: CASSLWGTNEKLFF. The full variable domain, completed using reference TRBV7-6 and TRBJ1-4, is GAGVSQSPRYKVTKRGQDVALRCDPISGHVSLYWYRQALGQGPEFLTYFNYEAQQDKSGLPNDRFSAERPEGSISTLTIQRTEQRDSAMYRCASSLWGTNEKLFFGSGTQLSVL.

The rearrangement joins TRBV15 to TRBJ1-3, with TRBD1 matching over 7 bases. The germline CDR1 and CDR2 sequences are LNHNV and YYDKDF (reference sequence). The CDR3 sequence is 14 residues long. With 8 bases clipped from V and 4 bases from J, the junction kept 8 bases outside the gene matches. CDR3 sequence reads: CATLEGARGNTIYF. The CDR3 nucleotides read TGTGCCACCCTCGAGGGGGCGCGGGGAAACACCATATATTTT. Looking up the rest from reference TRBV15 and TRBJ1-3 gives the full variable domain: DAMVIQNPRYQVTQFGKPVTLSCSQTLNHNVMYWYQQKSSQAPKLLFHYYDKDFNNEADTPDNFQSRRPNTSFCFLDIRSPGLGDTAMYLCATLEGARGNTIYFGEGSWLTVV.

At least ten counts were recorded for this clonotype. The chain links TRBV7-2 to TRBJ1-3; the D gene is possibly TRBD1 (6 bases). Germline assignment: CDR1 SGHTA and CDR2 FQGNSA. The CDR3 has 15 residues. Trimming removed 3 bases from V and 6 bases from J, with 15 bases in between. In DNA form, the CDR3 reads TGTGCCAGCAGCTTTGGCACAGGGATCGTAAACACCATATATTTT. It codes for CASSFGTGIVNTIYF.

This clonotype came up many times. This chain joins TRBV6-5 and TRBJ1-1, with D unclear. CDR1 is MNHEY and CDR2 is SVGAGI in the germline V gene. V lost 2 bases and J lost 5, with 12 bases in between. This CDR3 is 14 amino acids long. The CDR3 sequence: CASSYNGEGTEAFF. The CDR3 nucleotides read TGTGCCAGCAGTTACAACGGGGAGGGTACTGAAGCTTTCTTT.

The chain combines TRBV27 with TRBJ2-3, with unresolved D. Trimming removed 2 bases from V and 1 base from J, with 13 bases in between. In germline, CDR1 is MNHEY, CDR2 SMNVEV (reference sequence). The CDR3 loop spans 16 amino acids. The CDR3 sequence is CASSLRSPTRTDTQYF. The DNA of the CDR3 is TGTGCCAGCAGTTTAAGATCGCCCACCCGCACAGATACGCAGTATTTT.

The chain recombines TRBV7-6 with TRBJ1-2, with TRBD1 identical over 10 bases. The CDR3 is 15 residues long. CDR1 and CDR2 from the germline V gene are SGHVS and FNYEAQ. The ends lost 5 bases at V and 4 bases at J; junction bases unmatched: 7. The CDR3 DNA reads as TGTGCCAGCAGCATCGAGACAGGGGGCACCTATGGCTACACCTTC. Encoded protein: CASSIETGGTYGYTF.

This clonotype showed up just a few times. The chain links TRBV6-2 or TRBV6-3 to TRBJ1-1, with TRBD1 as a possible D gene (6 bases). The length of the CDR3 is 15 residues. Germline CDR1 reads MNHEY; CDR2 reads SVGEGT. Trimming pared 10 bases from V and 3 bases from J, leaving 21 bases between. In nucleotides, the CDR3 is TGTGCCACGTCCTTGGGGGGGGCGATGTACACTGAAGCTTTCTTT. Residues: CATSLGGAMYTEAFF.

As concerns this clonotype: This could be a read error, since a much larger clone is one nucleotide away. The CDR3 sequence is CANSLGGNGEAFF. The CDR3 nucleotides read TGTGCCAACAGCTTGGGGGGGAACGGTGAAGCTTTCTTT. V and J are TRBV7-6 and TRBJ1-1; the D gene is possibly TRBD1 (5 bases). CDR1 is SGHVS, CDR2 FNYEAQ, per germline. This CDR3 contains 13 residues.

The V and J genes are TRBV15 and TRBJ1-2, with D perhaps TRBD1 (6 bases). The germline CDR1 and CDR2 sequences are LNHNV and YYDKDF (reference sequence). Trimming took off 6 bases at V and 7 bases at J, with 21 bases between the two ends. The CDR3 loop spans 15 amino acids. The DNA for the CDR3 is TGTGCCACCAGACTTGGAAGGGGGGGGCGAAGTGGCTACACCTTC. It specifies CATRLGRGGRSGYTF.

The V gene is TRBV14, the J gene TRBJ2-1; no clear D. Germline CDR1 SGHDN, CDR2 FVKESK. The V gene lost 4 bases and the J gene lost 3 bases, with 7 bases spanning the gap. The CDR3 runs 13 residues. The CDR3 here is CASSLWNYNEQFF. In nucleotides, the CDR3 is TGTGCCAGCAGCCTTTGGAACTACAATGAGCAGTTCTTC. The complete variable domain, with remaining parts taken from reference TRBV14 and TRBJ2-1, reads EAGVTQFPSHSVIEKGQTVTLRCDPISGHDNLYWYRRVMGKEIKFLLHFVKESKQDESGMPNNRFLAERTGGTYSTLKVQPAELEDSGVYFCASSLWNYNEQFFGPGTRLTVL.